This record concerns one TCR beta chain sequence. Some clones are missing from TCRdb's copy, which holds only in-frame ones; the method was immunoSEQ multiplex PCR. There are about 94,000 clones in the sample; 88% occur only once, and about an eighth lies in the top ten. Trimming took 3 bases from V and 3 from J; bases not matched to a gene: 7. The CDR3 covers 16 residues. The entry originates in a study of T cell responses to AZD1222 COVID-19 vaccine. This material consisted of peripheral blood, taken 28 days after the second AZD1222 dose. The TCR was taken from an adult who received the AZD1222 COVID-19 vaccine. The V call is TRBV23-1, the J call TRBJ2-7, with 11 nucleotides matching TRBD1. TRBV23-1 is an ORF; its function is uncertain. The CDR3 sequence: CASSQVWTGGLYEQYF. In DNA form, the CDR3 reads TGCGCCAGCAGTCAGGTGTGGACAGGGGGCCTCTACGAGCAGTACTTC.